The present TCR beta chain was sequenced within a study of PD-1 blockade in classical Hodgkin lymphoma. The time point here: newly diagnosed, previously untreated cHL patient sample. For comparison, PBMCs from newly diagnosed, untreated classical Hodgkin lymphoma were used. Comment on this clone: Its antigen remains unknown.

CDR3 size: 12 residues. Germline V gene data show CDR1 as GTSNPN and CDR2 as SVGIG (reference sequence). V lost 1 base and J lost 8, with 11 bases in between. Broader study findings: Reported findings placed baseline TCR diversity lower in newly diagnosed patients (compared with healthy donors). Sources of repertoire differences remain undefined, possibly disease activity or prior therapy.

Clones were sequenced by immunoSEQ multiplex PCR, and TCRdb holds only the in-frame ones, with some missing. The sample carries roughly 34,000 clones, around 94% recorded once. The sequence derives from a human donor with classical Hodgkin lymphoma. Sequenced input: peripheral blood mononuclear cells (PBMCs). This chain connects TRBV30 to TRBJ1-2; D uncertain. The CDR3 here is CAWSAGLAGYTF. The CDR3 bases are TGTGCCTGGAGTGCCGGGCTGGCGGGCTACACCTTC.